This TCR beta chain was retrieved from a study of T cells in Graves' hyperthyroidism and ophthalmopathy (dated by TCRdb to between 2018 and 2020). The study in broad terms: Peripheral blood samples were taken at the time of initial diagnosis, prior to any treatment. The study also compared thyroid tissue and blood T-cell repertoires from more than 5 Graves' hyperthyroidism patients. After blood sampling, hyperthyroidism patients were treated with methimazole at a starting dose of 30 mg daily, and ophthalmopathy patients were treated with high-dose intravenous methylprednisolone. TCR V-J signatures able to tell the groups apart were searched for in a discovery cohort of 100 or so patients, of whom over 40 had Graves' ophthalmopathy and about 60 had stable Graves' hyperthyroidism. The paper reports TCR Vbeta CDR3 sequencing of over 130 peripheral blood samples: some 41 ophthalmopathy, about 75 hyperthyroidism and 17 progressor patients. Prospective prediction of ophthalmopathy was tested in an independent validation cohort consisting of fewer than 20 hyperthyroidism patients and more than 15 patients who later progressed to ophthalmopathy. The 90 or so discovery patients were randomly split 7:3 into training and test sets. The full study reports these points: Ophthalmopathy was separated from stable hyperthyroidism by a 13 V-J signature model, with about 88% sensitivity and about 81% specificity obtained in cross-validation and 80%/75% obtained in testing. In validation, the model predicted progression to ophthalmopathy with approximately 71% sensitivity and approximately 74% specificity, a median of about 6 months before onset. Sample size was not statistically predetermined, and blinding of investigators to group allocation was not performed. Most expanded thyroid clonotypes (frequency above 0.001) were also found in blood, which suggests that blood repertoires may mirror thyroid immune responses.

The V end loses 3 bases and the J end loses 7 bases, and a stretch of 12 bases separates them. CDR1 LNHDA and CDR2 SQIVND were looked up in the germline V gene (reference sequence). The CDR3 runs 13 amino acids, cysteine and phenylalanine included. The DNA shown is the 39-base CDR3, in frame from base 1. Amplification of TCR beta CDR3 regions was carried out from RNA transcripts. The first round of RT-PCR for the TCR CDR3 was performed with the HTBI primer set and the Qiagen OneStep RT-PCR kit. The libraries were constructed in a second round of multiplex PCR and then size-selected and purified. The libraries were sequenced on an Illumina HiSeq2000 using paired-end 100 bp reads. The authors processed their data as follows. SOAPnuke was used to process the raw data, with reads discarded if the reads contained adapters or uncalled bases, had a mean Phred below 15, or lacked an exact constant-primer or identifier match. High-quality paired reads were merged with COPE v1.2.5, and unique nucleotide sequences were defined as clonotypes. MiTCR v1.1 was used to align clonotypes to the IMGT TRBV, TRBD and TRBJ reference segments. The analysis included only V-J combinations with a frequency above 0.0001, which together covered more than 98% of the repertoires. A TCS score was defined as the ratio of F50 (clonal expansion) to E x V (chaos), with BLOSUM62-based TCRdist applied between CDR3 peptides within each V-J. Welch's t-statistics and random forest reduced roughly 530 V-J features to about 13, which were used in a naive Bayes classifier (R e1071). The public reads were reprocessed in TCRdb via fastp at Q25 and MiXCR, keeping in-frame beta chains. Rows with one shared CDR3 protein collapse into an entry with the most common genes and DNA. TCRdb's processing, not the authors' own work, is the source of the V and J calls. The sample table holds around 360,000 distinct CDR3 sequences, of which about 16% were seen once. The top ten clones comprise roughly 20% of the sample.

Moderately to severely active disease, a Clinical Activity Score of at least 3, a NOSPECS grade of at least 4, and a duration under 3 months were present in ophthalmopathy patients. Exclusion was applied to patients with uncontrolled infections, other autoimmune diseases, pregnancy or lactation. Diagnoses were based on clinical symptoms, serum thyroxine and TRAb, thyroid ultrasound and orbital computed tomography. Ficoll-Paque density gradient centrifugation was used to isolate PBMCs from 10 ml of fresh peripheral blood. Total RNA was extracted using Trizol reagent, and RNA quality was assessed on an Agilent 2100 Bioanalyzer. Remarks on this clonotype: It lacks a known antigen. Base qualities are missing; no much larger clone stands one base away.

The source is a woman aged 55-70 years with Graves' ophthalmopathy. The sequencing sample was made of blood. The V and J segments used are TRBV19 and TRBJ1-2; a tentative D call is TRBD1 (5 bases match). Here is the DNA: TGTGCCAGTAGTATTGGGGCAGGGATTGGCTACACCTTC. It translates to CASSIGAGIGYTF.